A selection of T cell receptor beta chains follows, all from one sample in a study of blood T cell repertoires in COVID-19. Sequencing used immunoSEQ multiplex PCR; TCRdb keeps in-frame clones, though not all of them. The sample shows around 60,000 clones, approximately 88% of them seen only once. The sample was peripheral blood. Every receptor here comes from a human donor in a cohort sampled during active COVID-19. CDR3s include the opening cysteine and the closing phenylalanine or tryptophan. Each record gives: clone size, V gene, J gene, D gene, CDR3 protein, CDR3 DNA. The D gene is left open where the match is weak. Clone size is stated in some rows and not others, as once, few, many or a class when expanded.

size: .
V: TRBV7-6
J: TRBJ2-3
D: .
CDR3: CASSFLGGDGDSSTDTQYF
DNA: TGTGCCAGCAGCTTTTTAGGCGGGGACGGGGACTCGAGCACAGATACGCAGTATTTT

size: .
V: TRBV15
J: TRBJ1-2
D: .
CDR3: CATSRDGNGYTF
DNA: TGTGCCACCAGCAGGGACGGGAATGGCTACACCTTC

size: .
V: TRBV19
J: TRBJ1-1
D: .
CDR3: CASSTYRVGNTEAFF
DNA: TGTGCCAGTAGTACCTACAGGGTGGGGAACACTGAAGCTTTCTTT

size: .
V: TRBV13
J: TRBJ2-3
D: TRBD2
CDR3: CASSPKGLAGATDTQYF
DNA: TGTGCCAGCAGCCCGAAGGGACTAGCGGGGGCCACAGATACGCAGTATTTT

size: once
V: TRBV18
J: TRBJ2-2
D: .
CDR3: CASSPRQGGAGELFF
DNA: TGTGCCAGCTCTCCGAGACAGGGAGGTGCCGGGGAGCTGTTTTTT

size: .
V: TRBV4-1
J: TRBJ2-7
D: .
CDR3: CASSQEQEGLGIEQYF
DNA: TGCGCCAGCAGCCAAGAGCAAGAAGGACTGGGAATCGAGCAGTACTTC

size: .
V: TRBV27
J: TRBJ2-5
D: TRBD1
CDR3: CASSLTGGGETQYF
DNA: TGTGCCAGCAGTCTCACAGGGGGTGGTGAGACCCAGTACTTC

size: .
V: TRBV11-2
J: TRBJ1-1
D: .
CDR3: CASSLGHLYQMNTEAFF
DNA: TGTGCCAGCAGCTTAGGACACTTATATCAGATGAACACTGAAGCTTTCTTT

size: once
V: TRBV19
J: TRBJ1-3
D: TRBD1
CDR3: CASSIAPGGGLGNTIYF
DNA: TGTGCCAGTAGTATAGCACCAGGGGGCGGTTTGGGAAACACCATATATTTT

size: .
V: TRBV14
J: TRBJ1-1
D: .
CDR3: CASSFQGNTEAFF
DNA: TGTGCCAGCAGCTTTCAGGGGAACACTGAAGCTTTCTTT

size: .
V: TRBV5-6
J: TRBJ2-5
D: .
CDR3: CASSGFGTYKETQYF
DNA: TGTGCCAGCAGCGGGTTCGGGACTTACAAAGAGACCCAGTACTTC

size: .
V: TRBV6-5
J: TRBJ2-2
D: TRBD1
CDR3: CASSPWTGGNGELFF
DNA: TGTGCCAGCAGCCCCTGGACAGGGGGAAACGGGGAGCTGTTTTTT

size: .
V: TRBV5-1
J: TRBJ1-2
D: TRBD1
CDR3: CASSLNRGVIDGYTF
DNA: TGCGCCAGCAGCTTGAACAGGGGGGTAATTGATGGCTACACCTTC

size: .
V: TRBV4-3
J: TRBJ2-7
D: TRBD2
CDR3: CASRQGLAEAYEQYF
DNA: TGCGCCAGCAGACAGGGACTAGCGGAGGCCTACGAGCAGTACTTC

size: .
V: TRBV6-2/TRBV6-3
J: TRBJ1-2
D: .
CDR3: CASSHRGAGINYGYTF
DNA: TGTGCCAGCAGTCACCGCGGGGCAGGCATAAACTATGGCTACACCTTC

size: .
V: TRBV28
J: TRBJ2-1
D: TRBD2
CDR3: CASSLPTSGRLSSYNEQFF
DNA: TGTGCCAGCAGTTTACCGACTAGCGGGAGGCTTAGCTCCTACAATGAGCAGTTCTTC

size: few
V: TRBV7-9
J: TRBJ2-7
D: TRBD2
CDR3: CASSLGPRGSGVYEQYF
DNA: TGTGCCAGCAGCTTAGGCCCCAGAGGTAGCGGGGTCTACGAGCAGTACTTC

size: .
V: TRBV10-3
J: TRBJ2-7
D: TRBD1
CDR3: CAISPGQGASSSYEQYF
DNA: TGTGCCATCTCCCCGGGACAGGGGGCTTCAAGCTCCTACGAGCAGTACTTC

size: .
V: TRBV5-6
J: TRBJ1-2
D: TRBD1
CDR3: CASSFQTGFGGYTF
DNA: TGTGCCAGCAGCTTCCAGACAGGGTTCGGTGGCTACACCTTC

size: .
V: TRBV4-2
J: TRBJ2-7
D: .
CDR3: CASSQEDRSTSYEQYF
DNA: TGTGCCAGCAGCCAAGAAGACAGGTCTACCTCCTACGAGCAGTACTTC

size: .
V: TRBV9
J: TRBJ2-1
D: TRBD2
CDR3: CASSGRTSGKYNEQFF
DNA: TGTGCCAGCAGCGGGAGGACTAGCGGGAAATACAATGAGCAGTTCTTC

size: .
V: TRBV19
J: TRBJ1-5
D: .
CDR3: CASSLEGSQPQHF
DNA: TGTGCCAGTAGTCTGGAGGGTTCCCAGCCCCAGCATTTT

size: .
V: TRBV9
J: TRBJ2-7
D: TRBD1
CDR3: CASSVGTGISYEQYF
DNA: TGTGCCAGCAGCGTAGGGACAGGGATCTCCTACGAGCAGTACTTC

size: .
V: TRBV7-3
J: TRBJ1-1
D: TRBD1
CDR3: CASSSTGTTEAFF
DNA: TGTGCCAGCAGCTCGACAGGGACCACTGAAGCTTTCTTT

size: once
V: TRBV24-1
J: TRBJ2-6
D: .
CDR3: CATSDLQGPGANVLTF
DNA: TGTGCCACCAGTGATTTACAGGGACCTGGGGCCAACGTCCTGACTTTC

size: .
V: TRBV11-2
J: TRBJ2-7
D: .
CDR3: CASSLIGVRADLSYEQYF
DNA: TGTGCCAGCAGCTTAATCGGGGTACGAGCGGACCTCTCCTACGAGCAGTACTTC

size: .
V: TRBV2
J: TRBJ1-5
D: TRBD1
CDR3: CASSGQGVGSNQPQHF
DNA: TGTGCCAGCAGTGGACAGGGCGTAGGGAGCAATCAGCCCCAGCATTTT

size: once
V: TRBV11-2
J: TRBJ2-7
D: TRBD2
CDR3: CASSPTSGGTYEQYF
DNA: TGTGCCAGCAGCCCGACAAGCGGGGGGACCTACGAGCAGTACTTC

size: .
V: TRBV7-2
J: TRBJ2-7
D: .
CDR3: CASSLVTGKGYEQYF
DNA: TGTGCCAGCAGCTTAGTTACAGGAAAGGGCTACGAGCAGTACTTC

size: .
V: TRBV19
J: TRBJ2-7
D: .
CDR3: CASSPSGTPSSYEQYF
DNA: TGTGCCAGTAGTCCTTCCGGGACACCCAGCTCCTACGAGCAGTACTTC

size: .
V: TRBV5-6
J: TRBJ1-5
D: TRBD1
CDR3: CASSFTGTGNQPQHF
DNA: TGTGCCAGCAGCTTTACCGGGACAGGAAATCAGCCCCAGCATTTT

size: .
V: TRBV27
J: TRBJ2-7
D: TRBD2
CDR3: CASSSSGGPYEQYF
DNA: TGTGCCAGCAGTTCCAGCGGGGGGCCCTACGAGCAGTACTTC

size: .
V: TRBV19
J: TRBJ2-5
D: .
CDR3: CASSILGRGEGETQYF
DNA: TGTGCCAGTAGTATATTGGGGCGCGGCGAAGGGGAGACCCAGTACTTC

size: .
V: TRBV6-2/TRBV6-3
J: TRBJ2-5
D: .
CDR3: CASSLWESRGETQYF
DNA: TGTGCCAGCAGCCTTTGGGAGTCACGAGGGGAGACCCAGTACTTC

size: .
V: TRBV19
J: TRBJ1-3
D: TRBD1
CDR3: CASTPGSQGIVGNTIYF
DNA: TGTGCCAGTACCCCAGGTTCACAGGGGATTGTCGGAAACACCATATATTTT

size: .
V: TRBV25-1
J: TRBJ1-1
D: .
CDR3: CASSELLGDDTEAFF
DNA: TGTGCCAGCAGTGAATTGCTAGGGGATGACACTGAAGCTTTCTTT

size: .
V: TRBV7-9
J: TRBJ2-7
D: TRBD1
CDR3: CASSGQGSYEQYF
DNA: TGTGCCAGCAGCGGACAGGGGTCCTACGAGCAGTACTTC

size: .
V: TRBV18
J: TRBJ2-2
D: TRBD2
CDR3: CASSPLAGTNTGELFF
DNA: TGTGCCAGCTCACCCTTAGCGGGGACCAACACCGGGGAGCTGTTTTTT

size: .
V: TRBV28
J: TRBJ1-4
D: .
CDR3: CASSPTGSTNEKLFF
DNA: TGTGCCAGCAGTCCAACGGGGTCCACGAATGAAAAACTGTTTTTT

size: .
V: TRBV7-2
J: TRBJ2-7
D: TRBD2
CDR3: CASSLGLAAYEQYF
DNA: TGTGCCAGCAGCTTAGGCCTAGCGGCCTACGAGCAGTACTTC

size: .
V: TRBV27
J: TRBJ2-1
D: TRBD2
CDR3: CASSGTSGLINEQFF
DNA: TGTGCCAGCAGTGGGACTAGCGGGTTAATCAATGAGCAGTTCTTC

size: .
V: TRBV2
J: TRBJ1-1
D: TRBD1
CDR3: CASSEASGGFYTEAFF
DNA: TGTGCCAGCAGTGAGGCGTCAGGGGGATTCTACACTGAAGCTTTCTTT

size: .
V: TRBV4-2
J: TRBJ1-2
D: .
CDR3: CASSQGSSGGADYGYTF
DNA: TGTGCCAGCAGCCAAGGAAGTTCGGGGGGCGCGGACTATGGCTACACCTTC

size: .
V: TRBV6-4
J: TRBJ2-3
D: .
CDR3: CTSSEQGEDTQYF
DNA: TGTACCAGCAGTGAACAGGGTGAAGATACGCAGTATTTT

size: .
V: TRBV27
J: TRBJ1-1
D: .
CDR3: CASGPSGQTVAFF
DNA: TGTGCCAGCGGGCCTTCGGGACAAACCGTGGCTTTCTTT

size: .
V: TRBV27
J: TRBJ2-2
D: TRBD2
CDR3: CASSLAGGGTGELFF
DNA: TGTGCCAGCAGTTTAGCGGGAGGTGGCACCGGGGAGCTGTTTTTT

size: .
V: TRBV7-8
J: TRBJ2-7
D: .
CDR3: CATVPAAGHYEQYF
DNA: TGTGCCACCGTTCCCGCAGCGGGTCACTACGAGCAGTACTTC

size: .
V: TRBV19
J: TRBJ2-7
D: TRBD1
CDR3: CASSSYRAGGALSYEQYF
DNA: TGTGCCAGTAGTTCCTACCGGGCAGGGGGCGCGTTATCCTACGAGCAGTACTTC

size: .
V: TRBV30
J: TRBJ1-4
D: TRBD1
CDR3: CAWSWGPAGTGISEKLFF
DNA: TGTGCCTGGAGTTGGGGCCCAGCAGGGACAGGGATTTCTGAAAAACTGTTTTTT

size: .
V: TRBV7-6
J: TRBJ1-3
D: .
CDR3: CASSPRRTSNSGNTIYF
DNA: TGTGCCAGCAGCCCGAGGCGGACTTCCAACTCTGGAAACACCATATATTTT

size: .
V: TRBV27
J: TRBJ1-4
D: .
CDR3: CASSLSGRGELFF
DNA: TGTGCCAGCAGTTTATCCGGGAGGGGAGAACTGTTTTTT

size: .
V: TRBV7-9
J: TRBJ1-1
D: .
CDR3: CASSLTALNTEAFF
DNA: TGTGCCAGCAGCCTGACAGCTCTGAACACTGAAGCTTTCTTT

size: .
V: TRBV28
J: TRBJ2-1
D: .
CDR3: CASSNGLAENNEQFF
DNA: TGTGCCAGCAGTAATGGTTTGGCGGAGAACAATGAGCAGTTCTTC